This T cell receptor (beta chain) is drawn from a study of molecular identifiers for immune sequencing clone quantification. Study-wide context: In replicates, RNA taken from about 20,000 or 100,000 naive CD8 cells was divided five ways, and four portions underwent sequencing.

TCRdb processed the PCR reads anew with MiXCR; each CDR3 protein has one entry. The repertoire includes about 97,000 distinct CDR3 sequences, around 30% of them detected once, and over 8% sits in the top ten. This clonotype was detected ten times or more. Its matching antigen is unknown. Study-level points and caveats: Clones that exceeded 20 RNA copies held over 99% of effector molecules, yet under 1% in naive cells.

This CDR3 spans 17 amino acids. V dropped 2 bases and J dropped 0 bases, with 16 bases sitting between them. Germline V gene lookup returns CDR1 MNHNS and CDR2 SASEGT. Sequencing used naive CD8+ T cells from blood, with Jurkat cell RNA spiked in. Subset indicated: FACS-sorted CD8+CD4-CCR7+CD45RA+ naive T cells. This TCR derives from a human donor in good health. Some libraries in this study had Jurkat cell RNA spiked in. This chain links TRBV6-1 with TRBJ1-1; D not certain. The CDR3 region is CASSEFEGQHLNTEAFF. CDR3 nucleotide sequence: TGTGCCAGCAGTGAATTCGAAGGCCAACACTTGAACACTGAAGCTTTCTTT.